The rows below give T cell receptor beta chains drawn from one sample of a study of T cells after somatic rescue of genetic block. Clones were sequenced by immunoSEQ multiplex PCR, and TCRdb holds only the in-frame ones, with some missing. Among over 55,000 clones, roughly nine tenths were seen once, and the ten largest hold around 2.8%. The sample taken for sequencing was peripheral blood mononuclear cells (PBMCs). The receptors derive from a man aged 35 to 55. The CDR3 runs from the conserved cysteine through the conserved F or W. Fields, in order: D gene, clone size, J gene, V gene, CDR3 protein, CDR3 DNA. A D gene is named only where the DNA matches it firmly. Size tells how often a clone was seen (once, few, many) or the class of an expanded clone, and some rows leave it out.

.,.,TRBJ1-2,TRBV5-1,CASTAGLNLGYTF,TGCGCCAGCACGGCAGGGCTTAATCTTGGCTACACCTTC
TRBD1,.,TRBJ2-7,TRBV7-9,CASSPSGTGPSYEQYF,TGTGCCAGCAGCCCCTCCGGGACAGGGCCCTCCTACGAGCAGTACTTC
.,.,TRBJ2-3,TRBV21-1,CCTDTQYF,TGCTGCACAGATACGCAGTATTTT
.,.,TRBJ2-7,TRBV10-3,CAISESNQVSEQYF,TGTGCCATCAGTGAGTCGAACCAGGTTTCCGAGCAGTACTTC
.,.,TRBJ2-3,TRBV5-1,CASSLTTDTQYF,TGCGCCAGCAGCTTGACAACAGATACGCAGTATTTT
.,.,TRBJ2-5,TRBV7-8,CASSHLQGLQETQYF,TGTGCCAGCAGCCACCTACAGGGATTACAAGAGACCCAGTACTTC
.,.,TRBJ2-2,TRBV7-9,CASSYPGIGELFF,TGTGCCAGCAGCTACCCAGGGATCGGGGAGCTGTTTTTT
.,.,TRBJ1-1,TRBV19,CASSMNERGAFF,TGTGCCAGTAGTATGAATGAGCGGGGAGCTTTCTTT
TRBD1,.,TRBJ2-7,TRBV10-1,CASSDRGPTYEQYF,TGCGCCAGCAGTGATAGGGGGCCCACCTACGAGCAGTACTTC
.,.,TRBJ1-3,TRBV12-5,CASIREGTGNTIYF,TGTGCTAGTATTCGTGAGGGGACTGGAAACACCATATATTTT
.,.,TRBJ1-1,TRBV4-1,CASSQEGQGNTEAFF,TGCGCCAGCAGCCAAGAAGGTCAGGGGAATACTGAAGCTTTCTTT
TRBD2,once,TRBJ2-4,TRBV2,CASSEGTRSGRFQYF,TGTGCCAGCAGTGAAGGGACCAGGAGCGGGAGGTTTCAGTACTTC
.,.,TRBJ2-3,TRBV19,CASIPLGNEIGTQYF,TGTGCCAGTATTCCCCTCGGCAATGAAATAGGAACGCAGTATTTT
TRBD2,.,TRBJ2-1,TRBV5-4,CASLRETTSGRGLEQFF,TGTGCCAGCCTGCGAGAAACGACTAGCGGGAGAGGTCTTGAGCAGTTCTTC
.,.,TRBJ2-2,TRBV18,CASSPVANTGELFF,TGTGCCAGCTCACCCGTAGCGAACACCGGGGAGCTGTTTTTT
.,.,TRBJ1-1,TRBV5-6,CASSILQGPNTEAFF,TGTGCCAGCAGCATCCTTCAGGGCCCGAACACTGAAGCTTTCTTT
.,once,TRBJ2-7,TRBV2,CASRDRDISYEQYF,TGTGCCAGCAGGGACCGGGACATCTCCTACGAGCAGTACTTC
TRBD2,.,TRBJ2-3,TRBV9,CASSVNSGRRDTQYF,TGTGCCAGCAGCGTAAACAGCGGGAGGCGGGATACGCAGTATTTT
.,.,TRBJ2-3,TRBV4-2,CASSLGPDTQYF,TGTGCCAGCAGCCTTGGACCAGATACGCAGTATTTT
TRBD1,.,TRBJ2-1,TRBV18,CASSRPGQYYNEQFF,TGTGCCAGCTCACGGCCGGGACAGTACTACAATGAGCAGTTCTTC
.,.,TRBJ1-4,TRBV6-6,CASREMTATNEKLFF,TGTGCCAGCAGAGAAATGACAGCAACTAATGAAAAACTGTTTTTT
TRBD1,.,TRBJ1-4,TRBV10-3,CATRDRVATNEKLFF,TGTGCCACCAGGGACAGAGTTGCAACTAATGAAAAACTGTTTTTT
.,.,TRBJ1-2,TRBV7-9,CASSLEARGYVGYTF,TGTGCCAGCAGCTTAGAGGCGAGGGGGTACGTCGGCTACACCTTC
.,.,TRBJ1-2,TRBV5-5,CASSLNVLSYGYTF,TGTGCCAGCAGCTTGAATGTTCTTAGCTATGGCTACACCTTC
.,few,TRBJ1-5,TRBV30,CAWSTHIPTSNQPQHF,TGTGCCTGGAGTACACACATACCTACGAGCAATCAGCCCCAGCATTTT
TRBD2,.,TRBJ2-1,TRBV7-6,CASSALAGSYNEQFF,TGTGCCAGCAGCGCTCTAGCGGGCTCCTACAATGAGCAGTTCTTC
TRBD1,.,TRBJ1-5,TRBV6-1,CASSEKDRGGDQPQHF,TGTGCCAGCAGTGAGAAGGACAGGGGAGGGGATCAGCCCCAGCATTTT
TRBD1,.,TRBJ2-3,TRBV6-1,CAGTTGGPLGTQYF,TGTGCCGGAACGACAGGGGGTCCTTTAGGTACGCAGTATTTT
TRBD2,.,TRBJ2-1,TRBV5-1,CASSSSPSEAGGGNEQFF,TGCGCCAGCAGCTCGTCCCCCAGCGAGGCGGGGGGAGGAAATGAGCAGTTCTTC
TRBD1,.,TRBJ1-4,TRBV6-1,CASSTGTATNEKLFF,TGTGCCAGCAGTACCGGGACAGCAACTAATGAAAAACTGTTTTTT
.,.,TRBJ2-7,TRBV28,CASRTTGPSYEQYF,TGTGCCAGCAGAACGACAGGCCCTTCCTACGAGCAGTACTTC
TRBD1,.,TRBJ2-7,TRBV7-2,CASSPRDRGLLEQYF,TGTGCCAGCAGCCCCCGGGACAGGGGGCTTTTGGAGCAGTACTTC
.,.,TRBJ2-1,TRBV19,CASTDYNEQFF,TGTGCCAGTACCGATTACAATGAGCAGTTCTTC
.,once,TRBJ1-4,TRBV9,CASSPAPDREKLFF,TGTGCCAGCAGCCCTGCTCCAGACCGTGAAAAACTGTTTTTT
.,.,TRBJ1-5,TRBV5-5,CASSLGTGGNQPQHF,TGTGCCAGCAGCCTTGGGACTGGGGGCAATCAGCCCCAGCATTTT
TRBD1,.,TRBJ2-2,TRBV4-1,CASSQKDRGNTGELFF,TGCGCCAGCAGCCAAAAGGACAGGGGGAACACCGGGGAGCTGTTTTTT
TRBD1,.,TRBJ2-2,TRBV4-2,CASSQDRQNTGELFF,TGTGCCAGCAGCCAGGACAGGCAGAACACCGGGGAGCTGTTTTTT
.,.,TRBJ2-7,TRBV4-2,CASSQDGPGSTYEQYF,TGTGCCAGCAGCCAAGATGGGCCAGGATCGACCTACGAGCAGTACTTC
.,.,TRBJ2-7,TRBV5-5,CASSLHSGTYEQYF,TGTGCCAGCAGCTTGCACAGCGGTACCTACGAGCAGTACTTC
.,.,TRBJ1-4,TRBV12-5,CASGLSGRNEKLFF,TGTGCTAGTGGTTTATCAGGGAGAAATGAAAAACTGTTTTTT
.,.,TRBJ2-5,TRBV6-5,CASSQGRLQETQYF,TGTGCCAGCAGTCAAGGACGGTTGCAAGAGACCCAGTACTTC
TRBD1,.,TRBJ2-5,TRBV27,CASQGQGAGETQYF,TGTGCCAGCCAGGGCCAGGGGGCTGGGGAGACCCAGTACTTC
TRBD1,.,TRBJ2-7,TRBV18,CASSPGTATYEQYF,TGTGCCAGCTCACCGGGGACAGCCACCTACGAGCAGTACTTC
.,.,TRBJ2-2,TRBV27,CASRPTYNTGELFF,TGTGCCAGCAGGCCGACATATAACACCGGGGAGCTGTTTTTT
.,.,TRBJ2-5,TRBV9,CASSVGSQMETQYF,TGTGCCAGCAGCGTAGGGTCCCAAATGGAGACCCAGTACTTC
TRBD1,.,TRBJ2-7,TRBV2,CASRERQGGVYEQYF,TGTGCCAGCAGGGAGAGACAGGGTGGGGTGTACGAGCAGTACTTC
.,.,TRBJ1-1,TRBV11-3,CASSLVENTEAFF,TGTGCCAGCAGCTTAGTTGAGAACACTGAAGCTTTCTTT
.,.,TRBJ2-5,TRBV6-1,CASSAQGEETQYF,TGTGCCAGCAGTGCACAAGGGGAAGAGACCCAGTACTTC
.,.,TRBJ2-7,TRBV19,CASSSQGRSYEQYF,TGTGCCAGCAGTAGCCAGGGACGTAGTTACGAGCAGTACTTC
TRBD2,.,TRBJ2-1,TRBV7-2,CASSLERGSSYNEQFF,TGTGCCAGCAGCTTGGAGCGGGGGAGCTCCTACAATGAGCAGTTCTTC
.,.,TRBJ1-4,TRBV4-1,CASSQIGVGTNEKLFF,TGCGCCAGCAGCCAAATAGGGGTTGGGACTAATGAAAAACTGTTTTTT
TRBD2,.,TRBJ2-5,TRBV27,CASSLLAGAQETQYF,TGTGCCAGCAGTTTATTGGCGGGAGCCCAAGAGACCCAGTACTTC
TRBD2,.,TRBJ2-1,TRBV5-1,CASSLGTSEYNEQFF,TGCGCCAGCAGCCTCGGGACTAGCGAGTACAATGAGCAGTTCTTC
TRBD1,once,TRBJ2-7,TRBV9,CASSPGQRPLEQYF,TGTGCCAGCAGTCCGGGACAGCGCCCTTTGGAGCAGTACTTC
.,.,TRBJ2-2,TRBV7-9,CASSLVQGANTGELFF,TGTGCCAGCAGCTTAGTTCAGGGCGCGAACACCGGGGAGCTGTTTTTT